What follows are 2 T cell receptor beta chains derived from one specimen sequenced in a study of T cells in tuberculosis. The protocol was immunoSEQ multiplex PCR, while the TCRdb copy is restricted to in-frame clones and leaves out a portion. The table records some 40,000 clones, nearly 97% of them present only once. The sequencing sample was made of PBMCs. The receptors come from a donor between 10 and 29 years old with latent tuberculosis or without tuberculosis infection.

V usage is TRBV29-1 and J usage is TRBJ2-3, with a tentative D call TRBD2 (6 bases). The CDR3 covers 15 residues. Trimming stripped 1 base from V and 8 bases from J, with 19 bases between. Per germline, CDR1 SQVTM and CDR2 ANQGSEA. CDR3 nucleotide sequence: TGCAGCGTTGAAGTCCCGCCGGGGGACCAAGGTACGCAGTATTTT. It specifies CSVEVPPGDQGTQYF.

CDR3 DNA: TGCGCCAGCAGCCAAGAATCCGTTCGGGATGGCTACACCTTC. This translates into CASSQESVRDGYTF. The gene calls are TRBV4-1 and TRBJ1-2; no clear D gene. The germline CDR1 and CDR2 sequences are MGHRA and YSYEKL. V was cut by 0 bases and J by 6 bases, with 11 bases left in between. This CDR3 is built from 14 residues.